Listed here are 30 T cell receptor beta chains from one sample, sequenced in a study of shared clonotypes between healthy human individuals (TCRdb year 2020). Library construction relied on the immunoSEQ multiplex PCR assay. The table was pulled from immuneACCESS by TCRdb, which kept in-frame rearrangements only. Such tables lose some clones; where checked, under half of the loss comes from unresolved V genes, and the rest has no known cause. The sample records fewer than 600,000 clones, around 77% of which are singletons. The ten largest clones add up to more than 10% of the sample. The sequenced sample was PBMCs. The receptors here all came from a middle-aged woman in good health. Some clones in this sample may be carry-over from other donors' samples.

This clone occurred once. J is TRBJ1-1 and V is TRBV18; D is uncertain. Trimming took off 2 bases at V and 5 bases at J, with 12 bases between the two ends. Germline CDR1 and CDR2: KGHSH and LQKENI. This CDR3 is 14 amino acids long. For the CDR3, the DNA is TGTGCCAGCTCACCAACGCGGAGAGGAACTGAAGCTTTCTTT. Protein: CASSPTRRGTEAFF.

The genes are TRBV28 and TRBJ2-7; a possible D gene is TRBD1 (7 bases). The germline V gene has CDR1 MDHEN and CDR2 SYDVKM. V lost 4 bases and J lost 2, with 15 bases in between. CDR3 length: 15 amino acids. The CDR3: CASSSQAGGTYEQYF. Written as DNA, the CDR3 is TGTGCCAGCAGTTCTCAGGCAGGGGGGACCTACGAGCAGTACTTC.

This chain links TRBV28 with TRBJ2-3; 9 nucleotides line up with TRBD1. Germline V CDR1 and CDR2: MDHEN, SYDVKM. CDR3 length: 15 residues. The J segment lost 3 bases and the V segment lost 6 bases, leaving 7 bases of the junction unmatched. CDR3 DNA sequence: TGTGCCAGCAGCCATGACAGGGGGTTAACAGATACGCAGTATTTT. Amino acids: CASSHDRGLTDTQYF.

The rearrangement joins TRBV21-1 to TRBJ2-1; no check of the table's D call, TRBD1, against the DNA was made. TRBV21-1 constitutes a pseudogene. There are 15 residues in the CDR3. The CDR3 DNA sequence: TGTGCCAGCAGTATTCACAGGGCGCCCTACAATGAGCAGTTCTTC. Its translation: CASSIHRAPYNEQFF.

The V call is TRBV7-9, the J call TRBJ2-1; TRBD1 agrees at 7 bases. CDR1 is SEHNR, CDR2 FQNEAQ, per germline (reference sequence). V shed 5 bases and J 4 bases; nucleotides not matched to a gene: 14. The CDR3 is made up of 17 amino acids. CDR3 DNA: TGTGCCAGCAGCCCTAGAGGGGGCGGGTCACCTTACAATGAGCAGTTCTTC. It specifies CASSPRGGGSPYNEQFF.

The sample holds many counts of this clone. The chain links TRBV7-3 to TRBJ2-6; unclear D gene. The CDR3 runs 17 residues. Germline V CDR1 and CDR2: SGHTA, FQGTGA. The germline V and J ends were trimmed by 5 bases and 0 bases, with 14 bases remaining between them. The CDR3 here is CASSPRGGTSGANVLTF. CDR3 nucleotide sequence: TGTGCCAGCAGCCCCCGCGGTGGTACCTCTGGGGCCAACGTCCTGACTTTC.

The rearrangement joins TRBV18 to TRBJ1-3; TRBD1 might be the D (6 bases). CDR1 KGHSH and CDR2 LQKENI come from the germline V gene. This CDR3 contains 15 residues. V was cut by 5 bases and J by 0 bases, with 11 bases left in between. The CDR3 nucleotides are TGTGCCAGCTCAACCGGACAGAACTCTGGAAACACCATATATTTT. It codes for CASSTGQNSGNTIYF.

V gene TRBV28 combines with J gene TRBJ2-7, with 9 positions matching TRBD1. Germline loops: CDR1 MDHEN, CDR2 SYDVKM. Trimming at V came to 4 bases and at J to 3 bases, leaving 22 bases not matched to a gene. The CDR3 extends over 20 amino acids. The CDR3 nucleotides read TGTGCCAGCAGTTCCGGCTCGATGTACAGGGGGCCTTCCGCTAGCTACGAGCAGTACTTC. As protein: CASSSGSMYRGPSASYEQYF.

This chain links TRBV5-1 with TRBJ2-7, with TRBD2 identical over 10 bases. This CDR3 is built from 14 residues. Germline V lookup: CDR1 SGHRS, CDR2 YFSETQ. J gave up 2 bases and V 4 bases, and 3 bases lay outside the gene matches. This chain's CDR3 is CASSVAGGPYEQYF. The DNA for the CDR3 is TGCGCCAGCAGCGTAGCGGGGGGACCCTACGAGCAGTACTTC.

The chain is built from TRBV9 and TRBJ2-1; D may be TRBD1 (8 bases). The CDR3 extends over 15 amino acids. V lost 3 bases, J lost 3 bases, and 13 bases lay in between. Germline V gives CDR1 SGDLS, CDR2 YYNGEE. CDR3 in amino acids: CASSAQGDYYNEQFF. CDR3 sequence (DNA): TGTGCCAGCAGCGCACAGGGGGACTACTACAATGAGCAGTTCTTC.

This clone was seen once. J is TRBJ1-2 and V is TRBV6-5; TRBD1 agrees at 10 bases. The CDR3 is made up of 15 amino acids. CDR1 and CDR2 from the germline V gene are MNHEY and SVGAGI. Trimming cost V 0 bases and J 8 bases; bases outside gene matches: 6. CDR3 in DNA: TGTGCCAGCAGTTACTCGATTGGGACAGGGGCAGGCTACACCTTC. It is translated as CASSYSIGTGAGYTF.

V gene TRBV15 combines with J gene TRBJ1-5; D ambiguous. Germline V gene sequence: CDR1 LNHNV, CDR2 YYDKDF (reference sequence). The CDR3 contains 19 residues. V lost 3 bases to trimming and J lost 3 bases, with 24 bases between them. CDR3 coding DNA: TGTGCCACCAGCAGCGGTCCCATTAAAGTAATGGGGTTCAATCAGCCCCAGCATTTT. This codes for CATSSGPIKVMGFNQPQHF.

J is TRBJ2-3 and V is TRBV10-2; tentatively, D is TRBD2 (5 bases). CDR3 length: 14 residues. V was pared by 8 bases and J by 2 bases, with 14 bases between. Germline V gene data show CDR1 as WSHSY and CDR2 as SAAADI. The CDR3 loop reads CASGFSDYTDTQYF. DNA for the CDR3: TGCGCCAGCGGTTTCTCCGACTACACAGATACGCAGTATTTT.

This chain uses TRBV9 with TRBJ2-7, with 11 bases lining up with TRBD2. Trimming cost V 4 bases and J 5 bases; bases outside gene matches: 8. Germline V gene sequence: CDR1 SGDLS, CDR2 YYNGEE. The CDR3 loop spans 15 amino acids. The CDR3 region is CASSPQLAGDDEQYF. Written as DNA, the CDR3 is TGTGCCAGCAGCCCCCAACTAGCGGGAGATGACGAGCAGTACTTC.

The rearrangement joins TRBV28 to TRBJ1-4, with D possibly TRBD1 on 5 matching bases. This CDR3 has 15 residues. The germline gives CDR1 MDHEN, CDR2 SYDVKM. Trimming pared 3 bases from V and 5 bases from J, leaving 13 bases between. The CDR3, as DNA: TGTGCCAGCAGTTTCCCGGGACGTAACAATGAAAAACTGTTTTTT. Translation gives CASSFPGRNNEKLFF.

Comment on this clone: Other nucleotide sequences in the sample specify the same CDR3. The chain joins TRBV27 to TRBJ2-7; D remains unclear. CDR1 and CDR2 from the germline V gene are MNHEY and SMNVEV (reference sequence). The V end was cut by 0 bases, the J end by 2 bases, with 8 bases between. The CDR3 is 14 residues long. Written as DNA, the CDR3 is TGTGCCAGCAGTTTATCGGGATCCCCCTACGAGCAGTACTTC. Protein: CASSLSGSPYEQYF.

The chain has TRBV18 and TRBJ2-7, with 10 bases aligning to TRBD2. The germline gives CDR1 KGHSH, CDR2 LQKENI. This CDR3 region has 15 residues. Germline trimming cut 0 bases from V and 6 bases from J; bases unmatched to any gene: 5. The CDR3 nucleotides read TGTGCCAGCTCACCACCATCCCTAGCGGGAGTCGAGCAGTACTTC. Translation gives CASSPPSLAGVEQYF.

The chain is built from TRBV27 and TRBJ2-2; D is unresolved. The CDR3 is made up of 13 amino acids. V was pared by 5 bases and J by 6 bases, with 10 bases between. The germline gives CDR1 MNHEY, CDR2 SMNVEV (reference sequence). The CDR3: CASSLDVAGELFF. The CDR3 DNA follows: TGTGCCAGCAGTCTTGACGTCGCCGGGGAGCTGTTTTTT.

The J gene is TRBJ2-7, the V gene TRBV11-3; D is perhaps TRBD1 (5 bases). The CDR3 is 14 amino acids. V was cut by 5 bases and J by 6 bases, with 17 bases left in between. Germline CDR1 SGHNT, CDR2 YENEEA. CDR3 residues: CASSVSSGASEQYF. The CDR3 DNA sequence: TGTGCCAGCAGCGTCTCCAGTGGGGCTAGCGAGCAGTACTTC. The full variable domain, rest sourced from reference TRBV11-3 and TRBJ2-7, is EAGVVQSPRYKIIEKKQPVAFWCNPISGHNTLYWYLQNLGQGPELLIRYENEEAVDDSQLPKDRFSAERLKGVDSTLKIQPAELGDSAVYLCASSVSSGASEQYFGPGTRLTVT.

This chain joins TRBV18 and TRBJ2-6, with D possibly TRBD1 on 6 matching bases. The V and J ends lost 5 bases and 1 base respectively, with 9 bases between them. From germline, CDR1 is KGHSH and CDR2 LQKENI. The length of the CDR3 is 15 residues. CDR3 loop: CASSFTGSGANVLTF. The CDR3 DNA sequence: TGTGCCAGCTCATTCACAGGGTCTGGGGCCAACGTCCTGACTTTC.

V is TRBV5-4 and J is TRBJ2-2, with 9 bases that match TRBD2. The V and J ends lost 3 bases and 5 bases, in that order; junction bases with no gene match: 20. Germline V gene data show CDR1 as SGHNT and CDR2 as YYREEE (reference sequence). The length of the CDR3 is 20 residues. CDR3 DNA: TGTGCCAGCAGCTGGATCGGGGTTCTAGCGGGAACCCGCCGGACCGGGGAGCTGTTTTTT. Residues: CASSWIGVLAGTRRTGELFF.

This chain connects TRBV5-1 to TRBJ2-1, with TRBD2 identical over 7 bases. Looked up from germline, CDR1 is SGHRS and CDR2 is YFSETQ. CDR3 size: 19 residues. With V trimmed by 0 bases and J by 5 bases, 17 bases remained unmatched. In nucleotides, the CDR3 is TGCGCCAGCAGCTTGGGCATCTATACCGGGACTACTATCCACAATGAGCAGTTCTTC. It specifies CASSLGIYTGTTIHNEQFF.

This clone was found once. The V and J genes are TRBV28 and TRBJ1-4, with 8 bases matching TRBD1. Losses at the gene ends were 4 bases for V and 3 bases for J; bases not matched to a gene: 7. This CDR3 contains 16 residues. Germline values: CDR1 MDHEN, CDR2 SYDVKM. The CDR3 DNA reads TGTGCCAGCAGTTCTGCCAGGACAGGGTCTAATGAAAAACTGTTTTTT. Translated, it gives CASSSARTGSNEKLFF.

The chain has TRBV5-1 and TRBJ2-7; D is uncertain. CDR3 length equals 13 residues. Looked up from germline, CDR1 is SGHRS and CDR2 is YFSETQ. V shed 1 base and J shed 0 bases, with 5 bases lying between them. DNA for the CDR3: TGCGCCAGCAGCTTGCAGGTCTCCTACGAGCAGTACTTC. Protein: CASSLQVSYEQYF.

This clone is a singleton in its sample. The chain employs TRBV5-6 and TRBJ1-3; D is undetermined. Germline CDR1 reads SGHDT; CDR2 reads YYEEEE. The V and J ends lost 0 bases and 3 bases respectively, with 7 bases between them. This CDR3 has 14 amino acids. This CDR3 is CASSLDMGGNTIYF. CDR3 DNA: TGTGCCAGCAGCTTGGATATGGGTGGAAACACCATATATTTT. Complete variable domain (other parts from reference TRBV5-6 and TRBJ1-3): DAGVTQSPTHLIKTRGQQVTLRCSPKSGHDTVSWYQQALGQGPQFIFQYYEEEERQRGNFPDRFSGHQFPNYSSELNVNALLLGDSALYLCASSLDMGGNTIYFGEGSWLTVV.

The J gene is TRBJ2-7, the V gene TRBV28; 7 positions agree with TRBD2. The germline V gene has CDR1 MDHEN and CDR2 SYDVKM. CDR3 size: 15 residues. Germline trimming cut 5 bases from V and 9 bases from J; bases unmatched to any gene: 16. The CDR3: CASSTPTGGTHGQYF. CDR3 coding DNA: TGTGCCAGCAGTACTCCCACCGGGGGGACCCATGGGCAGTACTTC.

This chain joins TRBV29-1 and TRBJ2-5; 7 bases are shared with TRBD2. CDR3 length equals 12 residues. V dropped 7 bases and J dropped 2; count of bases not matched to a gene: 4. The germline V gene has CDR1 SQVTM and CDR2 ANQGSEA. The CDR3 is CSGKGLQETQYF. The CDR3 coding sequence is TGCAGCGGGAAGGGACTACAAGAGACCCAGTACTTC.

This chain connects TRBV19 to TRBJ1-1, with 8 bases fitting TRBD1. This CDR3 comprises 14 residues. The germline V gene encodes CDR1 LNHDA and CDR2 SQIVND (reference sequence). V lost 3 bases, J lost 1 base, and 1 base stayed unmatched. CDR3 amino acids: CASSMGTGNTEAFF. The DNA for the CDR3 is TGTGCCAGTAGTATGGGGACAGGGAACACTGAAGCTTTCTTT.

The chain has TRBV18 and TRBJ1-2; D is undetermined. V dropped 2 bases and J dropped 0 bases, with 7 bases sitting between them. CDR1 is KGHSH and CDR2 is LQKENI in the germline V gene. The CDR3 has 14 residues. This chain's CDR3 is CASSPGGANYGYTF. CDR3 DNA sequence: TGTGCCAGCTCACCAGGCGGCGCTAACTATGGCTACACCTTC. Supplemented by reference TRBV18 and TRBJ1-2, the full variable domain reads NAGVMQNPRHLVRRRGQEARLRCSPMKGHSHVYWYRQLPEEGLKFMVYLQKENIIDESGMPKERFSAEFPKEGPSILRIQQVVRGDSAAYFCASSPGGANYGYTFGSGTRLTVV.

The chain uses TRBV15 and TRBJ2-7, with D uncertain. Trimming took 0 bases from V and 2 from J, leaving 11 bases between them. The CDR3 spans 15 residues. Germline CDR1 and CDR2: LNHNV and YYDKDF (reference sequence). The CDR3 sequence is CATSRDRVNAYEQYF. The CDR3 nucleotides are TGTGCCACCAGCAGAGATAGGGTGAATGCCTACGAGCAGTACTTC. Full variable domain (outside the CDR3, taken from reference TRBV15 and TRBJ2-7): DAMVIQNPRYQVTQFGKPVTLSCSQTLNHNVMYWYQQKSSQAPKLLFHYYDKDFNNEADTPDNFQSRRPNTSFCFLDIRSPGLGDTAMYLCATSRDRVNAYEQYFGPGTRLTVT.